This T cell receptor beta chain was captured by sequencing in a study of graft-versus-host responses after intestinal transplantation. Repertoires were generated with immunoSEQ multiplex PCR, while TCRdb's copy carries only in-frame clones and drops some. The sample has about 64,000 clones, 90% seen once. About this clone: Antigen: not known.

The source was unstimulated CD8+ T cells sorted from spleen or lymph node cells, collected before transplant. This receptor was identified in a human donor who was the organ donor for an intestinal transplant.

CDR3: CASSQELAGVHNEQFF. CDR3 DNA: TGCGCCAGCAGCCAAGAACTAGCGGGAGTCCACAATGAGCAGTTCTTC. The chain is built from TRBV4-1 and TRBJ2-1; 11 nucleotides agree with TRBD2. Germline V gene data show CDR1 as MGHRA and CDR2 as YSYEKL. The V segment lost 0 bases and the J segment 5 bases; nucleotides outside the gene matches: 3. CDR3 length: 16 amino acids.